This T cell receptor beta chain was observed in a study of T cells after posttransplantation cyclophosphamide. The method was immunoSEQ multiplex PCR; TCRdb's version includes in-frame clones alone and lacks a portion of them. The repertoire has about 3,800 clones, 85% to 95% of them found once; the top ten carry around 0.58%. V shed 1 base and J shed 2 bases, with 12 bases lying between them. CDR1 is SGHRS and CDR2 is YFSETQ in the germline V gene. The CDR3 loop spans 15 amino acids. The receptor was derived from a man between 45 and 60 years old. The chain is built from TRBV5-1 and TRBJ1-1; D is unresolved. The sequencing input was naive CD4+ T cells sorted from PBMCs. The CDR3 nucleotides are TGCGCCAGCAGCTTGCGGGCAGGACTAAACACTGAAGCTTTCTTT. This encodes CASSLRAGLNTEAFF.